The present T cell receptor (beta chain) was sequenced within a study of brain T cells in children with intractable seizures. Notes on the study in general: Patients' HCMV serostatus was unknown; virus specificity rests on CDR3 similarity alone. Clones missing pre-surgery may reflect undersampling of that blood sample.

The time point: blood from clinic visit 5 months post-surgery; TSC patient then seizure free. Surgery cases with the highest brain T cell transcript signatures were chosen for sequencing. Before surgery, patients took at least one anti-epileptic drug. Assay used: immunoSEQ multiplex PCR; TCRdb lists only in-frame clones, some missing. The sample includes 340,000 or so clones, about 93% of them seen just once. The CDR3 contains 14 residues. From germline, CDR1 is LNHDA and CDR2 SQIVND (reference sequence). V lost 6 bases and J lost 6; bases outside the gene matches: 5. To note about this clone: Its antigen remains unknown.

This specimen was peripheral blood, taken more than 4 months after surgery. The chain recombines TRBV19 with TRBJ1-6, with 7 nucleotides matching TRBD1. The sequence was collected from a boy under two years old with tuberous sclerosis and intractable seizures. This CDR3 reads CASRQQGTNSPLHF. CDR3 bases: TGTGCCAGTAGACAACAGGGGACTAATTCACCCCTCCACTTT.